Reported below is one TCR beta chain. Germline V lookup: CDR1 SGHAT, CDR2 FQNNGV. The V end was cut by 5 bases, the J end by 1 base, with 11 bases between. The CDR3 runs 15 residues. Only in-frame clones appear in the TCRdb table, and some are missing; sequencing was by immunoSEQ multiplex PCR. Found here are about 130,000 clones, about 80% of them singletons; the top ten hold 6%. The data stem from a study of blood T cell repertoires in COVID-19. What the recovered Cohort 3 donors had was two negative PCRs, clearance, or symptom resolution. The sample comprised PBMCs or T cells enriched from blood (not recorded which). This TCR came from a woman aged 50 to 65 who had recovered from COVID-19. The gene calls are TRBV11-2 and TRBJ2-2; possibly TRBD1 for D (5 bases). The CDR3 region has the DNA TGTGCCAGCAGCGAGAGACAGAGGAACACCGGGGAGCTGTTTTTT. This sequence encodes CASSERQRNTGELFF.